This TCR beta chain was profiled in a study of spatial heterogeneity in lung cancer. Study information: Alpha-chain detections were consistently fewer than beta-chain detections among the sequences.

V was trimmed by 2 bases and J by 3 bases, leaving 8 bases between them. This CDR3 spans 13 amino acids. The V gene's germline CDR1 is MNHNY and CDR2 SVGAGI (reference sequence). By share, this clonotype counts as large. A library made for alpha chains picked up this beta chain off target, so its size means little. MiXCR was run by TCRdb on the 5' RACE reads, yielding one entry per CDR3 protein. The profile shows several hundred distinct CDR3 sequences, roughly 19% of them singletons. Time point in this sample: sample taken at primary tumor resection. Unsorted whole RNA of tumor, nontumor lung or frozen PBMC was sequenced.

The source was PBMCs, collected at surgery. The TCR was taken from a female donor with early-stage non-small cell lung cancer. The chain has TRBV6-6 and TRBJ2-7, with D unclear. The CDR3: CASSYTRYYEQYF. CDR3 nucleotides: TGTGCCAGCAGTTACACCCGGTACTACGAGCAGTACTTC.